This entry describes one T cell receptor (beta chain). No antigen is known for it. Base qualities are not at hand, and no much larger clone is one base apart. Sample time point, as interpreted from the label and publication: baseline before first vaccination. The treatment or condition tag for this specimen amounts to: meningococcal conjugate vaccine given as trial control. The vaccinee samples were drawn from two UK trials, COV001 and COV002, one of which was a single-blind randomized controlled phase 2/3 trial testing AZD1222 (ChAdOx1 nCoV-19) in healthy adults. For TCRbeta chain sequencing, PBMC samples from trial participants were taken at day 0 and at day 28 after the second dose. This entry is derived from a study of T cell responses to AZD1222 COVID-19 vaccine (dated by TCRdb to 2020 to 2022). Turning to the overall study: A total of 233 trial participants underwent TCR sequencing, of whom approximately 200 had received two doses of AZD1222 and some 26 had received two doses of the MenACWY control vaccine. Trial participants were enrolled into age subgroups of 18-55, 56-69 and 70-plus years, which contained about 150, 28 and 57 TCR-sequenced participants, respectively.

The CDR3 runs 15 residues from the cysteine to the phenylalanine. Kept here is only the CDR3 DNA, which spans 45 bases and is read in frame from base 1. The CDR1 and CDR2 encoded by the germline V gene (reference sequence) are SGHAT and FQDESV. V has 4 bases trimmed and J has 0 bases trimmed; junction bases matching no gene number 4. The paper's findings and limits, for the study overall: Reportedly, almost half of the unique spike-specific TCRs recognized epitopes lying outside the regions that are mutated in the B.1.351 and B.1.1.7 variants. The whole spike protein was spanned by vaccine-associated CD4 TCRs, and dominant responses were seen in regions 160-218 and 743-854. The 56-69-year group was small, and its depth increase did not reach significance, likely because of low power. After two AZD1222 doses, spike-specific TCR breadth and depth were significantly higher than at day 0 and than in MenACWY recipients. Only a handful of AZD1222 recipients were SARS-CoV-2 seropositive at baseline, limiting conclusions about previously exposed vaccinees. Participants were mostly white British, with more females than males. The authors suggested clonal diversity may have been underestimated. Because no samples from the day 14 peak response were available, repertoires could be characterized only after the peak T cell response.

The CDR3 regions of human TCRbeta chains were subjected to immunosequencing. The paper's data handling went like this. TCRs in the repertoires were matched against a reference library of SARS-CoV-2-specific TCRs that had been generated with the MIRA antigen-specificity platform. Breadth was defined as the fraction of unique TCRs that were SARS-CoV-2-associated. Depth was defined as the fraction of total T cells that were SARS-CoV-2-associated. Using the MIRA data, every spike-specific TCR was mapped to the spike region that the TCR reacted to and assigned to either a CD4 or a CD8 class. Log10-transformed breadth and depth values were compared by one-way ANOVA with Sidak's multiple comparisons tests. Drawn from immuneACCESS, this table holds only the in-frame rearrangements with V and J called that TCRdb kept. Clones are partly lost; checked studies trace under half to an unresolved V gene and leave the rest unexplained. V and J calls and clone size follow that table, whereas D and trimming were derived from the DNA. The sample includes approximately 140,000 clones, with 85% to 95% observed a single time. The ten largest clonotypes hold roughly 2.8% of the sample.

The material was peripheral blood, obtained on day 0 of MenACWY control vaccination. In this chain, TRBV11-1 is recombined with TRBJ2-7, with 9 middle bases fitting TRBD1. This sequence was found in an adult in good health. The sequenced DNA: TGTGCCAGCAGCTCCGACAGGGGGGTCTCCTACGAGCAGTACTTC. This sequence encodes CASSSDRGVSYEQYF.